One sample yielded the 5 T cell receptor beta chains listed below, sequenced in a study of control samples from healthy donors and cancer patients. Sequencing used immunoSEQ multiplex PCR; TCRdb keeps in-frame clones, though not all of them. The data contain about 160,000 clones, approximately 94% of them singletons. The sequenced material came from PBMCs. Receptor source: a man aged 60 to 75 with colorectal cancer.

The J gene is TRBJ1-2, the V gene TRBV5-4; TRBD1 matches 8 bases. CDR3 length equals 14 residues. Germline CDR1 SGHNT, CDR2 YYREEE (reference sequence). V shed 4 bases, J shed 2 bases, and the junction held 4 bases outside the gene matches. CDR3 residues: CASSLRQGNYGYTF. In DNA form, the CDR3 reads TGTGCCAGCAGCCTCAGACAGGGGAACTATGGCTACACCTTC.

This chain joins TRBV30 and TRBJ2-6; D unclear. From germline, CDR1 is GTSNPN and CDR2 SVGIG (reference sequence). Trimming removed 7 bases from V and 4 bases from J, with 11 bases in between. The CDR3 length is 13 residues. This CDR3 is CASSGPGANVLTF. As DNA, the CDR3 is TGTGCCTCGTCGGGTCCGGGGGCCAACGTCCTGACTTTC.

This sequence joins TRBV6-2 or TRBV6-3 and TRBJ1-1; TRBD1 agrees at 9 bases. CDR3 length: 13 residues. After removal of 5 bases from V and 8 bases from J, the junction contained 6 bases not matched to a gene. Germline V CDR1 and CDR2: MNHEY, SVGEGT. CDR3 nucleotides: TGTGCCAGCAGTCGACAGGGGGTATCCGAAGCTTTCTTT. This codes for CASSRQGVSEAFF.

V usage is TRBV7-6 and J usage is TRBJ2-1; 11 nucleotides agree with TRBD1. CDR1 is SGHVS and CDR2 is FNYEAQ in the germline V gene. CDR3 length: 15 amino acids. After removal of 4 bases from V and 7 bases from J, the junction contained 6 bases not matched to a gene. Here the CDR3 reads CASSSSGQGGNEQFF. In DNA form, the CDR3 reads TGTGCCAGCAGCTCCTCGGGACAGGGGGGGAATGAGCAGTTCTTC.

The chain links TRBV4-3 to TRBJ2-3; 7 positions match TRBD2. This CDR3 spans 17 amino acids. Unmatched junction bases numbered 10, after V lost 0 bases and J lost 4 bases. Germline values: CDR1 LGHNA, CDR2 YSLEER. CDR3 bases: TGCGCCAGCAGCCAAGATCCCCCCAGCGGGGTGGCAGATACGCAGTATTTT. This gives the protein CASSQDPPSGVADTQYF.